Below are 8 T cell receptor beta chains sequenced from a single sample in a study of T cell repertoires in cytomegalovirus infection. TCRdb independently ran MiXCR on the reads; one entry per CDR3 protein. The sample records about 230,000 distinct CDR3 sequences, 22% being singletons. Sequenced input: CD8+ T cells from PBMCs. All receptors come from a human donor in good health (CMV status not recorded). Some clones in this sample may be carry-over from other donors' samples.

The chain couples TRBV19 to TRBJ2-2; 9 nucleotides align to TRBD1. After removal of 6 bases from V and 1 base from J, the junction contained 6 bases not matched to a gene. Germline CDR1 is LNHDA and CDR2 is SQIVND (reference sequence). This CDR3 region has 16 residues. The CDR3 nucleotides are TGTGCCAGTAGGCTGGACAGGGGATGGAACACCGGGGAGCTGTTTTTT. This encodes CASRLDRGWNTGELFF.

The rearrangement links TRBV2 to TRBJ1-3, with D perhaps TRBD1 (6 bases). The CDR3 has 12 amino acids. V was pared by 7 bases and J by 7 bases, with 11 bases between. CDR1 and CDR2 from the germline V gene are SNHLY and FYNNEI. CDR3 loop: CASTGGGNTIYF. CDR3 in DNA: TGTGCCAGCACGGGAGGGGGTAACACCATATATTTT. Filled out from reference TRBV2 and TRBJ1-3, the complete variable domain reads EPEVTQTPSHQVTQMGQEVILRCVPISNHLYFYWYRQILGQKVEFLVSFYNNEISEKSEIFDDQFSVERPDGSNFTLKIRSTKLEDSAMYFCASTGGGNTIYFGEGSWLTVV.

Details on this clonotype: A clone one base away is much larger, so this may be a read error. This sequence joins TRBV19 and TRBJ1-1, with 9 positions matching TRBD1. This CDR3 is 13 amino acids long. Germline assignment: CDR1 LNHDA and CDR2 SQIVND (reference sequence). The CDR3 sequence: CASIIDRGTEAFF. CDR3 DNA: TGTGCCAGTATTATAGACAGGGGGACTGAAGCTTTCTTT.

This clonotype has only a few counts. The chain is built from TRBV5-6 and TRBJ2-1; D is unresolved. The V end was cut by 1 base, the J end by 3 bases, with 5 bases between. Germline CDR1 is SGHDT and CDR2 is YYEEEE. The CDR3 is 13 amino acids. CDR3 DNA sequence: TGTGCCAGCAGCTTGAGCAACTACAATGAGCAGTTCTTC. Its protein is CASSLSNYNEQFF.

To note about this clonotype: Being one base from a much bigger clone, this may be a read error. V gene TRBV14 combines with J gene TRBJ2-1, with TRBD2 matching over 9 bases. Unmatched junction bases numbered 5, after V lost 1 base and J lost 7 bases. CDR1 and CDR2 from the germline V gene are SGHDN and FVKESK. This CDR3 has 15 amino acids. This CDR3 is CASSQGTSEGNEQFF. CDR3 in DNA: TGTGCCAGCAGCCAAGGGACTAGCGAGGGGAATGAGCAGTTCTTC.

The chain links TRBV2 to TRBJ2-1; TRBD2 aligns across 8 bases. CDR3 length: 14 amino acids. V dropped 2 bases and J dropped 7; count of bases not matched to a gene: 4. Germline CDR1 SNHLY, CDR2 FYNNEI. The DNA for the CDR3 is TGTGCCAGCAGTGAACGGGGGGGCTTTAATGAGCAGTTCTTC. This gives the protein CASSERGGFNEQFF.

This clonotype appeared a few times. This chain uses TRBV28 with TRBJ1-5; TRBD1 might be the D (5 bases). Trimming pared 3 bases from V and 5 bases from J, leaving 17 bases between. The CDR3 extends over 16 amino acids. CDR1 is MDHEN and CDR2 is SYDVKM in the germline V gene. The CDR3 bases are TGTGCCAGCAGTTTGGGCCTCGGCGGGACTTATCAGCCCCAGCATTTT. Translating it yields CASSLGLGGTYQPQHF.

The V gene is TRBV12-3 or TRBV12-4, the J gene TRBJ1-2; no clear D gene. With 7 bases removed from V and 8 bases from J, the gap between germline ends came to 14 bases. This CDR3 is 12 amino acids long. Here the CDR3 DNA reads TGTGCCAGCACCCCGACGGCGGGCGGCTACACCTTC. Translation: CASTPTAGGYTF.